A selection of T cell receptor beta chains follows, all from one sample in a study of blood T cell repertoires in COVID-19. Clones were sequenced by immunoSEQ multiplex PCR, and TCRdb holds only the in-frame ones, with some missing. The sample comprises nearly 70,000 clones, more than 70% of which are singletons, and 5% to 7% rests with the top ten. The specimen was peripheral blood. Source of these receptors: a woman in her 70s with acute or convalescent COVID-19. Each CDR3 is given without its conserved first and last residue. Each record gives: clone size, J gene, V gene, CDR3 protein. Not every row has a clone size; where given, it reads once, few, many or a size class.

size: .
J: TRBJ2-2
V: TRBV5-6
CDR3: ASSREGELF

size: .
J: TRBJ1-1
V: TRBV7-8
CDR3: ASSLRGGEGGSSF

size: .
J: TRBJ1-5
V: TRBV15
CDR3: ATSSPRDRKPLGNQPQH

size: .
J: TRBJ1-1
V: TRBV5-1
CDR3: ASRSLTGTEAF

size: .
J: TRBJ2-1
V: TRBV28
CDR3: ASMDSSSYNEQF

size: .
J: TRBJ1-1
V: TRBV7-9
CDR3: ASSYSERVATEAF

size: .
J: TRBJ2-3
V: TRBV5-1
CDR3: ASSLTVFPTDTQY

size: .
J: TRBJ1-3
V: TRBV4-3
CDR3: ASSHTGPGNTIY

size: .
J: TRBJ1-5
V: TRBV30
CDR3: AWSTAGTFFQPQH

size: .
J: TRBJ1-6
V: TRBV6-5
CDR3: ASSYSSQGGPLH

size: .
J: TRBJ2-7
V: TRBV7-9
CDR3: ASSPRLAGEQY

size: .
J: TRBJ2-1
V: TRBV19
CDR3: ASSILSGTFNEQF

size: .
J: TRBJ2-7
V: TRBV5-1
CDR3: ASSLGQPGLDEQY

size: once
J: TRBJ1-1
V: TRBV3-1/TRBV3-2
CDR3: ASSQEGAVNTEAF

size: .
J: TRBJ1-2
V: TRBV28
CDR3: ASSLGAPANYGYT

size: .
J: TRBJ2-2
V: TRBV4-3
CDR3: ASSQEQLNTGELF

size: .
J: TRBJ1-5
V: TRBV28
CDR3: ASSSEGAFNQPQH

size: .
J: TRBJ2-2
V: TRBV19
CDR3: ASSITGNTGELF

size: .
J: TRBJ1-3
V: TRBV6-5
CDR3: ASSYNRASGNTIY

size: .
J: TRBJ2-4
V: TRBV11-2
CDR3: ASSSPQGNLAKNIQY

size: .
J: TRBJ1-4
V: TRBV7-9
CDR3: ASSSGVGNEKLF

size: .
J: TRBJ2-2
V: TRBV18
CDR3: ASSPQEQNTGELF

size: .
J: TRBJ2-1
V: TRBV3-1/TRBV3-2
CDR3: ASSRRVTGTGKVNEQF

size: .
J: TRBJ1-2
V: TRBV30
CDR3: AWSEEPLYGYT

size: .
J: TRBJ2-1
V: TRBV9
CDR3: ASSVRHLTNYYNEQF

size: .
J: TRBJ2-2
V: TRBV29-1
CDR3: SPWAGTGLPGELF

size: .
J: TRBJ1-4
V: TRBV9
CDR3: ASSVERVATNEKLF

size: .
J: TRBJ1-6
V: TRBV4-3
CDR3: ASSQERASPLH

size: once
J: TRBJ1-4
V: TRBV7-2
CDR3: ASILRGGGPNEKLF

size: .
J: TRBJ2-1
V: TRBV10-3
CDR3: AISVGLAVNEQF

size: .
J: TRBJ1-4
V: TRBV7-9
CDR3: ASSHIQGGNEKLF

size: .
J: TRBJ2-1
V: TRBV7-2
CDR3: ASSLDYIYNEQF

size: .
J: TRBJ2-1
V: TRBV3-1/TRBV3-2
CDR3: ASTLTSKFNEQF

size: .
J: TRBJ2-2
V: TRBV2
CDR3: ASSDRTGGTGELF

size: once
J: TRBJ2-1
V: TRBV5-1
CDR3: ASSRGASGTNEQF

size: .
J: TRBJ1-4
V: TRBV7-2
CDR3: ASSNLQGDEEKLF

size: .
J: TRBJ2-3
V: TRBV7-3
CDR3: ASSGLAGGGADTQY

size: .
J: TRBJ2-1
V: TRBV6-4
CDR3: ASSDSAGVYNEQF